The 27 T cell receptor beta chains below were found in one sample sequenced in a study of identical twins. Via MiXCR, TCRdb re-called the 5' RACE reads, giving one row per CDR3 protein. The sample lists fewer than 350,000 distinct CDR3 sequences; under 9.5% were seen once. This sample was also put to use in a study of yellow fever vaccine responses in identical twins.

Sequencing was done on a sample of memory (CD45RO+) T cells sorted from blood. All receptors derive from a woman between 18 and 29 years old in good health.

This clonotype was seen many times. The rearrangement links TRBV7-6 to TRBJ2-7, with D hard to call. There are 12 residues in the CDR3. The germline V gene has CDR1 SGHVS and CDR2 FNYEAQ. V gave up 5 bases and J gave up 0 bases, with 5 bases separating them. CDR3 nucleotide sequence: TGTGCCAGCAGCGACAACTCCTACGAGCAGTACTTC. Residues: CASSDNSYEQYF.

This clonotype was observed a few times. This chain joins TRBV12-3 or TRBV12-4 and TRBJ2-2; tentative D call: TRBD1 (5 bases). V lost 1 base, J lost 7 bases, and 10 bases lay in between. The CDR3 runs 14 residues. The CDR3 region has the DNA TGTGCCAGCAGTTTAGGCCAGGGCGGCGGGGAGCTGTTTTTT. Its translation is CASSLGQGGGELFF.

This clonotype was recorded only once. This may arise from a read error, as a much more abundant clone is one base away. The rearrangement joins TRBV12-3 or TRBV12-4 to TRBJ2-1; the D gene is possibly TRBD2 (6 bases). Trimming removed 7 bases from V and 3 bases from J, with 13 bases in between. The CDR3 contains 14 residues. The CDR3, as DNA: TGTGCCAGCACCCCGGCTAGCGTCTACAATGAGCAGTTCTTC. Its translation: CASTPASVYNEQFF.

Ten or more counts support this clonotype. The genes are TRBV3-1 and TRBJ2-7; 13 positions match TRBD2. The junction had 1 base not matched to a gene; V was cut back by 4 bases and J by 4 bases. The CDR3 consists of 14 residues. The germline CDR1 and CDR2 sequences are LGHDT and YNNKEL (reference sequence). CDR3: CASSLTSGRYEQYF. CDR3 DNA: TGTGCCAGCAGCCTGACTAGCGGGAGGTACGAGCAGTACTTC.

The CDR3 DNA follows: TGTGCCAGCAGGCTGAACCCGGGACAGGGGGCAGATGAAGCTTTCTTT. This gives the protein CASRLNPGQGADEAFF. The chain recombines TRBV28 with TRBJ1-1; TRBD1 matches at 12 bases. Per the germline V gene, CDR1 is MDHEN and CDR2 is SYDVKM. V trimming: 6 bases; J trimming: 7 bases; junction bases outside the gene matches: 12. There are 16 residues in the CDR3. Looking up the rest from reference TRBV28 and TRBJ1-1 gives the full variable domain: DVKVTQSSRYLVKRTGEKVFLECVQDMDHENMFWYRQDPGLGLRLIYFSYDVKMKEKGDIPEGYSVSREKKERFSLILESASTNQTSMYLCASRLNPGQGADEAFFGQGTRLTVV.

This clonotype was counted a few times. The rearrangement links TRBV5-8 to TRBJ1-5, with D unclear. Germline-derived CDR1 and CDR2 are SGHTS and YDEGEE. The CDR3 sequence is 13 residues long. With 4 bases removed from V and 9 bases from J, the gap between germline ends came to 14 bases. In DNA form, the CDR3 reads TGTGCCAGCAGCCGACCCGGGGATCGGCCCCAGCATTTT. It codes for CASSRPGDRPQHF.

There are many counts of this clonotype. The chain is built from TRBV7-9 and TRBJ2-5, with 9 bases matching TRBD1. With 5 bases clipped from V and 5 bases from J, the junction kept 6 bases outside the gene matches. Germline lookup yields CDR1 SEHNR and CDR2 FQNEAQ (reference sequence). The CDR3 contains 14 residues. The CDR3 DNA is TGTGCCAGCAGCGCCTCGACAGGGGGGGAGACCCAGTACTTC. It is translated as CASSASTGGETQYF.

The table lists this clonotype with many counts. The V call is TRBV2, the J call TRBJ1-5, with D possibly TRBD1 on 5 matching bases. This CDR3 comprises 14 residues. Germline V gene lookup returns CDR1 SNHLY and CDR2 FYNNEI. V lost 8 bases and J 0 bases, leaving 11 bases between the germline ends. The CDR3 spells CASGGHYSNQPQHF. CDR3 nucleotide sequence: TGTGCCAGCGGCGGACACTATAGCAATCAGCCCCAGCATTTT.

This clonotype was recorded a few times. CDR3 nucleotide sequence: TGCAGTGCTAGCAGGGGTGAAAAACTGTTTTTT. Its translation is CSASRGEKLFF. The chain joins TRBV20-1 to TRBJ1-4, with a possible D match to TRBD1 (6 bases). V was cut by 3 bases and J by 7 bases, with 6 bases left in between. CDR1 and CDR2 (germline): DFQATT, SNEGSKA (reference sequence). The CDR3 covers 11 residues.

This clonotype was recorded many times. The V and J genes are TRBV3-1 and TRBJ1-1, with a weak D call TRBD1 (5 bases). The ends were cut back, 3 bases at V and 7 bases at J, with 9 bases in the middle. This CDR3 has 12 residues. CDR1 and CDR2 (germline): LGHDT, YNNKEL (reference sequence). CDR3 amino acids: CASSQGVGEAFF. The CDR3 DNA sequence: TGTGCCAGCAGCCAGGGGGTAGGTGAAGCTTTCTTT.

This clonotype has just a few counts. The chain combines TRBV20-1 with TRBJ2-7; TRBD2 matches 10 bases. The CDR3 spans 18 residues. Per the germline V gene, CDR1 is DFQATT and CDR2 is SNEGSKA (reference sequence). Trimming took 5 bases from V and 4 from J; bases not matched to a gene: 20. CDR3 in DNA: TGCAGTGCTGGCCCGGGGCTAGCGGGAGCGGCCGGGGAGTACGAGCAGTACTTC. Its translation is CSAGPGLAGAAGEYEQYF.

The sample holds many counts of this clonotype. This chain links TRBV12-3 or TRBV12-4 with TRBJ2-3; TRBD2 aligns across 9 bases. Trimming at V came to 7 bases and at J to 0 bases, leaving 14 bases not matched to a gene. The CDR3 sequence is 18 residues long. The CDR3 nucleotides read TGTGCCAGCACCCCCCGCGGGGGGGCCAACTCTAGCACAGATACGCAGTATTTT. It yields the protein CASTPRGGANSSTDTQYF.

This clonotype has at least ten counts. J is TRBJ2-3 and V is TRBV5-1; D unclear. The CDR3 extends over 14 amino acids. Germline CDR1 SGHRS, CDR2 YFSETQ. Trimming cost V 3 bases and J 2 bases, with 10 bases left between them. The CDR3 DNA sequence: TGCGCCAGCAGCTCTATCACTAACACAGATACGCAGTATTTT. As protein: CASSSITNTDTQYF.

The V call is TRBV9, the J call TRBJ1-5; a possible D gene is TRBD1 (5 bases). V lost 0 bases and J 3 bases, leaving 10 bases between the germline ends. Per germline, CDR1 SGDLS and CDR2 YYNGEE. This CDR3 is built from 15 residues. The chain's CDR3 is CASSVGGVPNQPQHF. In nucleotides, the CDR3 is TGTGCCAGCAGCGTAGGGGGGGTCCCCAATCAGCCCCAGCATTTT.

This sequence joins TRBV15 and TRBJ1-1, with TRBD1 matching 7 bases. Trimming cost V 4 bases and J 2 bases; bases outside gene matches: 4. The germline gives CDR1 LNHNV, CDR2 YYDKDF (reference sequence). The CDR3 loop spans 14 amino acids. CDR3 DNA sequence: TGTGCCACCAGCAACGGGACAGTCAACACTGAAGCTTTCTTT. It is translated as CATSNGTVNTEAFF.

This clonotype has a count of ten or more. This sequence joins TRBV25-1 and TRBJ2-5; no reliable D call. The CDR3 extends over 13 amino acids. Between the trimmed V and J ends, which lost 6 bases and 7 bases, there was a span of 15 bases. Germline V lookup: CDR1 MGHDK, CDR2 SYGVNS. The CDR3 loop is CASRGARLGTQYF. The CDR3, as DNA: TGTGCCAGCAGGGGTGCCAGGTTGGGGACCCAGTACTTC.

This rearrangement joins TRBV2 to TRBJ2-5; 14 bases are a match to TRBD2. This CDR3 spans 18 amino acids. Germline CDR1 and CDR2: SNHLY and FYNNEI. Unmatched junction bases numbered 14, after V lost 7 bases and J lost 4 bases. The CDR3 DNA follows: TGTGCCAGCACCTTTACGGGACTAGCGGGAGTAACAGGAGAGACCCAGTACTTC. This gives the protein CASTFTGLAGVTGETQYF. The full variable domain, rest sourced from reference TRBV2 and TRBJ2-5, is EPEVTQTPSHQVTQMGQEVILRCVPISNHLYFYWYRQILGQKVEFLVSFYNNEISEKSEIFDDQFSVERPDGSNFTLKIRSTKLEDSAMYFCASTFTGLAGVTGETQYFGPGTRLLVL.

This clonotype was found a few times. The chain carries TRBV5-8 and TRBJ2-2; the match to TRBD1 covers 10 bases. With V trimmed by 4 bases and J by 4 bases, 10 bases remained unmatched. Germline V lookup: CDR1 SGHTS, CDR2 YDEGEE. The CDR3 is 17 residues long. The CDR3 sequence is CASSGDRGPFGTGELFF. CDR3 sequence (DNA): TGTGCCAGCAGCGGAGACAGGGGGCCGTTCGGCACCGGGGAGCTGTTTTTT. Full variable domain (remainder filled in from reference TRBV5-8 and TRBJ2-2): EAGVTQSPTHLIKTRGQQATLRCSPISGHTSVYWYQQALGLGLQFLLWYDEGEERNRGNFPPRFSGRQFPNYSSELNVNALELEDSALYLCASSGDRGPFGTGELFFGEGSRLTVL.

V gene TRBV2 combines with J gene TRBJ2-3, with D possibly TRBD2 on 6 matching bases. CDR1 and CDR2 (germline): SNHLY, FYNNEI. The V and J ends lost 2 bases and 2 bases respectively, with 8 bases between them. This CDR3 spans 14 amino acids. CDR3: CASSERRDTDTQYF. CDR3 DNA sequence: TGTGCCAGCAGTGAAAGGAGGGACACAGATACGCAGTATTTT. The full variable domain, its missing parts supplied by reference TRBV2 and TRBJ2-3, is EPEVTQTPSHQVTQMGQEVILRCVPISNHLYFYWYRQILGQKVEFLVSFYNNEISEKSEIFDDQFSVERPDGSNFTLKIRSTKLEDSAMYFCASSERRDTDTQYFGPGTRLTVL.

In this sample, this clonotype turned up many times. The gene calls are TRBV12-3 or TRBV12-4 and TRBJ1-4; D unclear. The CDR3 is made up of 12 amino acids. The V end lost 3 bases, the J end lost 8 bases, and 7 bases lay between the germline ends. The CDR3 spells CASSLNLEKLFF. The CDR3 region has the DNA TGTGCCAGCAGTTTGAATCTGGAAAAACTGTTTTTT.

This clonotype occurred many times. The genes are TRBV7-9 and TRBJ2-7; D remains unclear. Trimming cost V 1 base and J 0 bases, with 7 bases left between them. Germline CDR1 SEHNR, CDR2 FQNEAQ (reference sequence). This CDR3 has 14 residues. CDR3: CASSLVQISYEQYF. The CDR3 DNA is TGTGCCAGCAGCTTAGTACAAATCTCCTACGAGCAGTACTTC.

This clonotype was seen at least ten times. The chain recombines TRBV7-9 with TRBJ2-1, with D perhaps assigned TRBD1 or TRBD2 (7 bases each). Trimming pared 6 bases from V and 5 bases from J, leaving 11 bases between. Germline loops: CDR1 SEHNR, CDR2 FQNEAQ (reference sequence). CDR3 length equals 13 residues. The CDR3 here is CASRSGGDNEQFF. The DNA of the CDR3 is TGTGCCAGCAGGTCAGGGGGGGACAATGAGCAGTTCTTC.

This clonotype was observed a few times. The chain joins TRBV12-3 or TRBV12-4 to TRBJ2-4, with D tentatively TRBD1 or TRBD2 (5 bases each). The length of the CDR3 is 19 residues. Trimming pared 3 bases from V and 0 bases from J, leaving 21 bases between. Here the CDR3 reads CASSLRYLRDRLAKNIQYF. CDR3 DNA sequence: TGTGCCAGCAGTTTGCGATACCTCCGGGACCGTCTAGCCAAAAACATTCAGTACTTC.

Here the CDR3 reads CASGNRLIETQYF. CDR3 bases: TGTGCCAGCGGCAACAGGCTTATAGAGACCCAGTACTTC. The chain has TRBV5-6 and TRBJ2-5; the D gene is possibly TRBD1 (5 bases). The CDR3 loop spans 13 amino acids. The germline gives CDR1 SGHDT, CDR2 YYEEEE. Trimming stripped 7 bases from V and 4 bases from J, with 14 bases between.

The rearrangement joins TRBV7-9 to TRBJ2-3; weak D call: TRBD1 (5 bases). This CDR3 comprises 12 residues. CDR1 and CDR2 from the germline V gene are SEHNR and FQNEAQ (reference sequence). The V and J ends lost 5 bases and 6 bases respectively, with 9 bases between them. CDR3 DNA: TGTGCCAGCAGCCGGACATTCGATACGCAGTATTTT. It is translated as CASSRTFDTQYF.

This clonotype was counted only a few times. The genes are TRBV4-2 and TRBJ2-3; TRBD1 matches at 10 bases. J gave up 2 bases and V 1 base, and 9 bases lay outside the gene matches. The CDR3 runs to 18 residues. CDR1 and CDR2 from the germline V gene are LGHNA and YNFKEQ. The CDR3 nucleotides are TGTGCCAGCAGCCAAGGGGGACAGGGGTTGTGGGACACAGATACGCAGTATTTT. Residues: CASSQGGQGLWDTDTQYF.

This clonotype was detected ten times or more. J is TRBJ1-6 and V is TRBV4-2, with a weak D call TRBD1 (5 bases). The CDR3 extends over 16 amino acids. With 0 bases removed from V and 0 bases from J, the gap between germline ends came to 6 bases. In germline, CDR1 is LGHNA, CDR2 YNFKEQ. This chain's CDR3 is CASSQDGGSYNSPLHF. The CDR3 bases are TGTGCCAGCAGCCAAGATGGGGGCTCCTATAATTCACCCCTCCACTTT.